Listed below are T cell receptor beta chains from one sample, sequenced in a study of OX40 agonist ivuxolimab in advanced cancers. The assay was immunoSEQ multiplex PCR, and TCRdb's table has in-frame clones only and misses some. The sample records about 61,000 clones, less than 90% being singletons. Sequenced material: CD4+ or CD8+ T cells sorted from blood, taken in a trial of the OX40 agonist ivuxolimab. These receptors all stem from an adult with an advanced solid tumor such as melanoma, head and neck, liver or kidney cancer. Both conserved end residues are trimmed from each CDR3. Each record gives: J gene, V gene, CDR3 protein.

TRBJ2-5,TRBV7-2,ASSSLETQY
TRBJ1-2,TRBV5-4,ASSKERGRSGYT
TRBJ2-1,TRBV7-2,ASSSRQGGNEQF
TRBJ2-3,TRBV7-2,ASKHLAGGPRTDTQY
TRBJ2-3,TRBV9,ASSVEGQGLSTDTQY
TRBJ1-1,TRBV4-3,ASSQLQGLAAF
TRBJ2-7,TRBV2,ASSALWGGSYEQY
TRBJ1-5,TRBV29-1,SVSGSSNQPQH
TRBJ2-2,TRBV4-1,ASRAGMNTGELF
TRBJ2-1,TRBV5-6,ASSYSGTRGYNEQF
TRBJ1-3,TRBV11-2,ASSLAGTRSGNTIY
TRBJ1-5,TRBV19,ASSLRGEGGNQPQH
TRBJ2-7,TRBV7-9,ASSPGLPPYEQY
TRBJ1-5,TRBV19,ASRKQGYQPQH
TRBJ2-3,TRBV2,ASSEVTQGTDTQY
TRBJ1-5,TRBV9,ASSAGTGSQPQH
TRBJ2-2,TRBV5-1,ASSLTTSNTGELF
TRBJ2-7,TRBV6-6,ASNKDGNSYEQY
TRBJ2-3,TRBV2,ASSDYFRGPDTQY
TRBJ2-7,TRBV18,ASSLAGTYEQY
TRBJ2-7,TRBV18,ASSRDRGQYEQY
TRBJ2-5,TRBV6-1,AALVAGPQTQY
TRBJ1-1,TRBV28,ASSTGTVKDLGTEAF
TRBJ2-5,TRBV5-1,ASRGGSLVETQY
TRBJ1-4,TRBV28,ASSLSAVLNEKLF
TRBJ2-5,TRBV7-9,ASSRGSGGEEETQY
TRBJ2-3,TRBV11-2,ASSSYPTSGALYTQY
TRBJ2-2,TRBV6-1,ASTGGWGTGELF
TRBJ2-3,TRBV5-1,ASSLEDRVADTQY
TRBJ1-1,TRBV21-1,ASSKNGGTKNTEAF
TRBJ2-3,TRBV9,ASSASVGRVVPGTDTQY
TRBJ2-7,TRBV28,ASSFPTDRVTYEQY
TRBJ1-2,TRBV9,ASSVAWSGDGYT
TRBJ2-1,TRBV5-1,ASSFPQGAALYNEQF
TRBJ1-2,TRBV21-1,ASSNERGSPSGYT
TRBJ2-1,TRBV4-3,ASSPGAGTSTYNEQF
TRBJ2-1,TRBV2,ASSVQGYNEQF
TRBJ2-3,TRBV5-8,ASSLEPYTDTQY
TRBJ2-7,TRBV6-6,ASSSPRDRLLYEQY
TRBJ2-1,TRBV11-3,ASSQNRAYNEQF
TRBJ2-1,TRBV5-4,ASSSGGLGPGSYNEQF
TRBJ2-7,TRBV5-4,ASSGGIGHLYEQY
TRBJ2-3,TRBV9,ASSGGVTGGTDTQY
TRBJ1-6,TRBV7-7,ASSPRWAGGYNSPLH
TRBJ2-2,TRBV5-1,ASRPLTGVTGELF
TRBJ1-3,TRBV12-2,ATRREDRAFSGNTIY
TRBJ2-7,TRBV29-1,SAKHVYEQY
TRBJ2-1,TRBV6-5,ASTQKDNEQF
TRBJ2-5,TRBV18,ASSPDILKTQY
TRBJ2-1,TRBV2,ASSAREGQGSYNEQF
TRBJ2-7,TRBV9,ASSEGTGGFHEQY
TRBJ1-4,TRBV6-6,ASRATGGGEKLF
TRBJ1-2,TRBV6-6,ASSYSTGTGVGGYT